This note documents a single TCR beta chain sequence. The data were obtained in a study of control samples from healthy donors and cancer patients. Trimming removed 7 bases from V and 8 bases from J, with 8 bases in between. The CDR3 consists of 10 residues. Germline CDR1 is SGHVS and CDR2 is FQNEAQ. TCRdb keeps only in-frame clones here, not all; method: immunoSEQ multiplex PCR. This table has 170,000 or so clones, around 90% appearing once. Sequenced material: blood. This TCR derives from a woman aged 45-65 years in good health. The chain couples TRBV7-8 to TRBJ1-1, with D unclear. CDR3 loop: CASNPEEAFF. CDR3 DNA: TGTGCCAGCAACCCAGAGGAAGCTTTCTTT.